The 17 T cell receptor beta chains below come from one sample, sequenced in a study of shared clonotypes between healthy human individuals. Data came from immunoSEQ multiplex PCR; TCRdb stores just in-frame clones and leaves some out. Of about 1 million clones listed, around four fifths are singletons. Sequencing input: memory CD4+ T cells sorted from blood. Described subset: CD45RA-negative fraction. These receptors were obtained from a man in his late teens or twenties in good health.

V and J are TRBV7-9 and TRBJ2-2, with D perhaps TRBD1 (5 bases). The CDR3 spans 16 residues. The V gene's germline CDR1 is SEHNR and CDR2 FQNEAQ (reference sequence). V lost 0 bases to trimming and J lost 5 bases, with 13 bases between them. CDR3 DNA sequence: TGTGCCAGCAGCTTAGCGCCCACAGGTGGTACCGGGGAGCTGTTTTTT. It is translated as CASSLAPTGGTGELFF.

The genes are TRBV7-9 and TRBJ1-1, with D uncertain. Germline assignment: CDR1 SEHNR and CDR2 FQNEAQ (reference sequence). Trimming left V 3 bases short and J 1 base short, with 12 bases between. The CDR3 totals 15 residues. In DNA form, the CDR3 reads TGTGCCAGCAGCTTCAGTGGGCAGAGGAACACTGAAGCTTTCTTT. Translated: CASSFSGQRNTEAFF. The full variable domain, its missing parts supplied by reference TRBV7-9 and TRBJ1-1, is DTGVSQNPRHKITKRGQNVTFRCDPISEHNRLYWYRQTLGQGPEFLTYFQNEAQLEKSRLLSDRFSAERPKGSFSTLEIQRTEQGDSAMYLCASSFSGQRNTEAFFGQGTRLTVV.

The V gene is TRBV5-8, the J gene TRBJ1-2; D ambiguous. The CDR3 contains 14 residues. Per the germline V gene, CDR1 is SGHTS and CDR2 is YDEGEE. V lost 0 bases and J 0 bases, leaving 6 bases between the germline ends. The CDR3 nucleotides read TGTGCCAGCAGCTTGGGAGAGGCTAACTATGGCTACACCTTC. Protein sequence: CASSLGEANYGYTF.

V and J are TRBV7-6 and TRBJ2-7, with 12 bases lining up with TRBD2. V was clipped by 5 bases and J by 3 bases; unmatched bases: 5. Germline V gene data show CDR1 as SGHVS and CDR2 as FNYEAQ. The CDR3 contains 15 residues. The CDR3 loop reads CASSLTTSGGYEQYF. For the CDR3, the DNA is TGTGCCAGCAGCCTAACGACTAGCGGGGGCTACGAGCAGTACTTC. The variable domain in full, completed from reference TRBV7-6 and TRBJ2-7, reads GAGVSQSPRYKVTKRGQDVALRCDPISGHVSLYWYRQALGQGPEFLTYFNYEAQQDKSGLPNDRFSAERPEGSISTLTIQRTEQRDSAMYRCASSLTTSGGYEQYFGPGTRLTVT.

This clone was seen just once. The genes are TRBV25-1 and TRBJ2-5, with D possibly TRBD2 on 5 matching bases. This CDR3 has 15 amino acids. V was cut by 7 bases and J by 4 bases, with 19 bases left in between. In germline, CDR1 is MGHDK, CDR2 SYGVNS. CDR3 sequence (DNA): TGTGCCAGCACTGAGCCCAGGAGGAGCGGAGAGACCCAGTACTTC. Translation: CASTEPRRSGETQYF.

The chain carries TRBV27 and TRBJ1-6, with no clear D. The ends were cut back, 3 bases at V and 8 bases at J, with 14 bases in the middle. From germline, CDR1 is MNHEY and CDR2 SMNVEV (reference sequence). This CDR3 is 15 amino acids long. CDR3 loop: CASSFRLILDSPLHF. Written as DNA, the CDR3 is TGTGCCAGCAGTTTTCGCCTAATATTGGATTCACCCCTCCACTTT.

This clone has at least ten counts. V gene TRBV14 combines with J gene TRBJ2-7, with D tentatively TRBD1 (7 bases). Germline values: CDR1 SGHDN, CDR2 FVKESK. V was clipped by 4 bases and J by 5 bases, with 21 bases between them. CDR3 length equals 16 residues. The CDR3 nucleotides read TGTGCCAGCAGCCCAAGATTAGGAGGGGGCGCGGACGAGCAGTACTTC. This gives the protein CASSPRLGGGADEQYF.

The genes are TRBV14 and TRBJ2-7; 8 nucleotides align to TRBD1. Germline V gene sequence: CDR1 SGHDN, CDR2 FVKESK. The CDR3 is made up of 15 amino acids. The V segment lost 0 bases and the J segment 7 bases; nucleotides outside the gene matches: 8. The CDR3 sequence: CASSQDWTGSWEQYF. CDR3 DNA: TGTGCCAGCAGCCAAGATTGGACAGGGTCGTGGGAGCAGTACTTC.

The V gene is TRBV2, the J gene TRBJ2-5; TRBD1 agrees at 10 bases. V dropped 5 bases and J dropped 5; count of bases not matched to a gene: 8. The germline CDR1 and CDR2 sequences are SNHLY and FYNNEI. The length of the CDR3 is 15 residues. In DNA, the CDR3 is TGTGCCAGCAGTCGGGACAGGGGAGGGTTGGAGACCCAGTACTTC. Amino acids: CASSRDRGGLETQYF.

This clone was recorded only once. This CDR3 is also generated by other DNA sequences in the sample. This rearrangement joins TRBV18 to TRBJ1-1; 7 bases match TRBD1. The CDR3 is 14 amino acids. After removal of 2 bases from V and 1 base from J, the junction contained 1 base not matched to a gene. From germline, CDR1 is KGHSH and CDR2 LQKENI. Here the CDR3 DNA reads TGTGCCAGCTCACCAAACAGGGGGAACACTGAAGCTTTCTTT. It encodes CASSPNRGNTEAFF.

The CDR3 region is CASSQDVPGPNYGYTF. CDR3 nucleotides: TGTGCCAGCAGCCAAGACGTCCCGGGACCGAACTATGGCTACACCTTC. The chain recombines TRBV14 with TRBJ1-2; TRBD1 is a possible D gene (5 bases). Per the germline V gene, CDR1 is SGHDN and CDR2 is FVKESK. This CDR3 is built from 16 residues. The germline V and J ends were trimmed by 0 bases and 2 bases, with 13 bases remaining between them. The variable domain in full, with the rest retrieved from reference TRBV14 and TRBJ1-2, is EAGVTQFPSHSVIEKGQTVTLRCDPISGHDNLYWYRRVMGKEIKFLLHFVKESKQDESGMPNNRFLAERTGGTYSTLKVQPAELEDSGVYFCASSQDVPGPNYGYTFGSGTRLTVV.

The rearrangement links TRBV7-6 to TRBJ2-1; 8 nucleotides match TRBD2. V shed 3 bases and J 3 bases; nucleotides not matched to a gene: 4. This CDR3 spans 15 amino acids. Germline loops: CDR1 SGHVS, CDR2 FNYEAQ. In DNA, the CDR3 is TGTGCCAGCAGCTTTTTAGCGGGAAGCTACAATGAGCAGTTCTTC. Protein sequence: CASSFLAGSYNEQFF.

This clone was counted a single time. The rearrangement uses TRBV5-6 and TRBJ1-6; D remains ambiguous. The germline V and J ends were trimmed by 0 bases and 8 bases, with 12 bases remaining between them. Germline V gene sequence: CDR1 SGHDT, CDR2 YYEEEE. CDR3 size: 15 residues. For the CDR3, the DNA is TGTGCCAGCAGCTTGGCGGAGACCGGATATTCACCCCTCCACTTT. This encodes CASSLAETGYSPLHF.

J is TRBJ1-6 and V is TRBV7-2; weak D call: TRBD1 (6 bases). CDR3 size: 15 residues. V was shortened by 1 base and J by 9 bases, with 13 bases between the two germline ends. The germline V gene encodes CDR1 SGHTA and CDR2 FQGNSA. The CDR3 loop is CASSLVTGIVSPLHF. In DNA form, the CDR3 reads TGTGCCAGCAGCTTAGTAACAGGGATTGTTTCACCCCTCCACTTT.

This rearrangement joins TRBV19 to TRBJ2-2; the D is unclear. V dropped 2 bases and J dropped 5 bases, with 9 bases sitting between them. This CDR3 has 14 residues. Germline CDR1 and CDR2: LNHDA and SQIVND (reference sequence). The DNA for the CDR3 is TGTGCCAGTAGTATACCCGTGGGGACCGGGGAGCTGTTTTTT. It is translated as CASSIPVGTGELFF.

This clone was counted a single time. Other DNA sequences within the sample encode an identical CDR3. The chain carries TRBV6-5 and TRBJ2-7, with D possibly TRBD1 on 5 matching bases. The CDR3 loop spans 13 amino acids. Trimming stripped 5 bases from V and 3 bases from J, with 11 bases between. The V gene's germline CDR1 is MNHEY and CDR2 SVGAGI. CDR3 sequence reads: CASSRQGNYEQYF. For the CDR3, the DNA is TGTGCCAGCAGTCGTCAGGGAAACTACGAGCAGTACTTC.

The chain links TRBV6-1 to TRBJ2-3, with D possibly being TRBD1 (5 bases). The germline V gene encodes CDR1 MNHNS and CDR2 SASEGT. This CDR3 is 14 amino acids long. V lost 6 bases and J lost 0, with 10 bases in between. The CDR3 DNA is TGTGCCAGCAGAAAACAGGCTAGCACAGATACGCAGTATTTT. This sequence encodes CASRKQASTDTQYF.